These 13 T cell receptor beta chains came from one sample sequenced in a study of prognosis after radiotherapy for stage I lung cancer. Multiplex PCR, run in two rounds, amplified TCR beta CDR3 from genomic DNA. With primers specific to each TRBV and TRBJ gene, the first-round PCR was performed. Each CDR3 protein is one row after TCRdb ran MiXCR on the multiplex PCR reads. The sample lists around 60,000 distinct CDR3 sequences, about 26% seen once, with under 10% in the top ten. This specimen consisted of PBMCs, obtained before or after stereotactic body radiation therapy (not recorded which). Every receptor here comes from a donor over 45 with non-small cell lung cancer.

This clonotype was counted at least ten times. The chain employs TRBV7-8 and TRBJ1-6, with 7 bases that match TRBD1. V lost 5 bases to trimming and J lost 4 bases; unmatched junction nucleotides: 2. Germline-derived CDR1 and CDR2 are SGHVS and FQNEAQ. The CDR3 runs to 14 residues. CDR3 nucleotides: TGTGCCAGCAGCCCGACAGGGTATAATTCACCCCTCCACTTT. Its protein product is CASSPTGYNSPLHF.

About this clonotype itself: This may be a read error: a much more frequent sequence differs by one nucleotide. CDR3 sequence reads: CGSSFYPTGETQYF. Here the CDR3 DNA reads TGTGGCAGCAGTTTTTACCCAACCGGGGAGACCCAGTACTTC. V and J are TRBV27 and TRBJ2-5; D call uncertain. CDR1 and CDR2 from the germline V gene are MNHEY and SMNVEV (reference sequence). The CDR3 has 14 residues.

In its sample, this clonotype was seen once. This likely traces to a read error, being one base from a far larger clone. The rearrangement joins TRBV6-1 to TRBJ2-5; possible D gene TRBD2, 5 bases. V was pared by 7 bases and J by 8 bases, with 11 bases between. This CDR3 has 11 residues. Germline V lookup: CDR1 MNHNS, CDR2 SASEGT. CDR3 bases: TGTGCCAGCATTCCAGCGGACACCCAGTACTTC. Its translation is CASIPADTQYF.

This clonotype was seen at least ten times. This chain joins TRBV9 and TRBJ1-4; TRBD1 agrees at 7 bases. The CDR3 extends over 16 amino acids. Germline trimming cut 4 bases from V and 0 bases from J; bases unmatched to any gene: 6. Germline V lookup: CDR1 SGDLS, CDR2 YYNGEE. The CDR3, as DNA: TGTGCCAGCAGCCAGACAGGGAGCCCAACTAATGAAAAACTGTTTTTT. As protein: CASSQTGSPTNEKLFF.

This clonotype has ten or more counts. V is TRBV5-1 and J is TRBJ1-5; D remains ambiguous. V lost 6 bases to trimming and J lost 0 bases, with 13 bases between them. Looked up from germline, CDR1 is SGHRS and CDR2 is YFSETQ. The CDR3 runs to 15 residues. As DNA, the CDR3 is TGCGCCAGCACCCCCCGGCGGAGTAGCAATCAGCCCCAGCATTTT. It is translated as CASTPRRSSNQPQHF.

Worth noting for this clonotype: Given a much more abundant clone one base away, this may be a read error. The V and J genes are TRBV7-3 and TRBJ1-1, with D tentatively TRBD1 (5 bases). Deletions cut 0 bases from V and 14 bases from J, with 19 bases between. There are 14 residues in the CDR3. In germline, CDR1 is SGHTA, CDR2 FQGTGA. The CDR3 coding sequence is TGTGCCAGCAGCTTAACGTGGGATGCGGGACCAACCTTCTTT. This translates into CASSLTWDAGPTFF.

This clonotype was seen ten or more times. The V gene is TRBV6-1, the J gene TRBJ1-2; D remains ambiguous. Germline CDR1 MNHNS, CDR2 SASEGT. V lost 6 bases and J lost 2, with 10 bases in between. CDR3 length: 13 amino acids. The CDR3, as DNA: TGTGCCAGCAGCTCACAGAGAAACTATGGCTACACCTTC. It codes for CASSSQRNYGYTF.

This clonotype came up many times. The chain combines TRBV28 with TRBJ1-3; tentatively, D is TRBD1 (6 bases). CDR3 length equals 14 residues. Germline CDR1 reads MDHEN; CDR2 reads SYDVKM. V lost 6 bases, J lost 2 bases, and 11 bases lay in between. The CDR3 here is CASRYTGPGNTIYF. CDR3 nucleotides: TGTGCCAGCAGGTACACAGGGCCTGGAAACACCATATATTTT.

The table lists this clonotype with a few counts. The CDR3 DNA reads TGCAGTGCTAGCGGGCCGGGGCTCCAAGAGACCCAGTACTTC. Protein sequence: CSASGPGLQETQYF. The V gene is TRBV20-1, the J gene TRBJ2-5; D is perhaps TRBD1 or TRBD2 (5 bases each). The CDR3 totals 14 residues. Trimming stripped 3 bases from V and 1 base from J, with 12 bases between. The germline V gene encodes CDR1 DFQATT and CDR2 SNEGSKA (reference sequence).

With regard to this clonotype: The junction differs from germline at one of its ends, possibly a read error. Here the CDR3 reads CTSSGATEGNGPNVLTF. CDR3 bases: TGTACCAGCAGCGGGGCCACAGAGGGAAATGGGCCCAACGTCCTGACTTTC. The chain combines TRBV6-1 with TRBJ2-6; 7 positions match TRBD2. CDR1 and CDR2 from the germline V gene are MNHNS and SASEGT. CDR3 size: 17 residues.

This clonotype appeared many times. The chain joins TRBV7-9 to TRBJ2-7; 10 positions agree with TRBD1. Trimming removed 5 bases from V and 4 bases from J; junction bases left unmatched: 8. From germline, CDR1 is SEHNR and CDR2 FQNEAQ (reference sequence). The CDR3 loop spans 15 amino acids. CDR3 residues: CASSPVGTGVYEQYF. As DNA, the CDR3 is TGTGCCAGCAGCCCAGTGGGGACAGGGGTTTACGAGCAGTACTTC.

The chain combines TRBV5-4 with TRBJ1-2; 9 bases match TRBD1. V lost 2 bases to trimming and J lost 9 bases; unmatched junction nucleotides: 11. This CDR3 comprises 15 residues. Germline V gene sequence: CDR1 SGHNT, CDR2 YYREEE (reference sequence). The CDR3, as DNA: TGTGCCAGCAGCTTACCGGGACAGGGCTCACCGCGCTACACCTTC. Translating it yields CASSLPGQGSPRYTF.

Ten or more counts support this clonotype. The chain links TRBV7-6 to TRBJ1-5; D is unclear. The CDR3 covers 11 residues. V was trimmed by 7 bases and J by 14 bases, leaving 15 bases between them. The germline V gene encodes CDR1 SGHVS and CDR2 FNYEAQ. The CDR3 nucleotides are TGTGCCAGCACCCCCCCATCCCTAAAGCATTTT. This translates into CASTPPSLKHF.